This note documents a single TCR beta chain sequence. Its matching antigen is unknown. Clones were sequenced by immunoSEQ multiplex PCR, and TCRdb holds only the in-frame ones, with some missing. The table has more than 80,000 clones, around nine tenths seen once. These data belong to a study of OX40 agonist ivuxolimab in advanced cancers. Patients were excluded for autoimmune disease history or systemic immunosuppression. Study-wide results and limits: Near-lowest levels of clonal expansion characterized partial responders at 0.1-3.0 mg/kg. The authors also found low normalized T-cell clonal expansion in some nonresponders.

The material was CD4+ or CD8+ T cells sorted from blood, obtained in a trial of the OX40 agonist ivuxolimab. The receptor comes from an adult with an advanced solid tumor such as melanoma, head and neck, liver or kidney cancer.

CDR3 protein: CASSEQGGTDTQYF. The DNA for the CDR3 is TGTGCCAGCAGCGAACAGGGAGGCACAGATACGCAGTATTTT. The V call is TRBV6-4, the J call TRBJ2-3; possible D gene TRBD1, 6 bases. Per germline, CDR1 MRHNA and CDR2 SNTAGT. This CDR3 is 14 amino acids long. V shed 6 bases and J shed 1 base, with 11 bases lying between them.